This T cell receptor beta chain originates from a study of blood T cell repertoires in COVID-19. Study in general: In each case, the material was cDNA or gDNA derived from T cells, B-cell-depleted T cells, or PBMCs.

V was clipped by 4 bases and J by 3 bases, with 34 bases between them. The CDR3 runs to 22 residues. Per the germline V gene, CDR1 is MDHEN and CDR2 is SYDVKM. Original processing methods: Counts of nucleated cells, estimated from reference gene primer amplification, were obtained. The protocol was immunoSEQ multiplex PCR, while the TCRdb copy is restricted to in-frame clones and leaves out a portion. The D gene and trimming were derived from the DNA, and the V and J assignments and clone size from that table. The table has a few hundred thousand clones, around 80% seen once. Sample: peripheral blood. The TCR comes from a woman aged 18-29 years with acute or convalescent COVID-19. The rearrangement links TRBV28 to TRBJ1-5; TRBD1 might be the D (5 bases). The CDR3 DNA follows: TGTGCCAGCAGTTCTGGAGTCTCGCCCAGGGTTAGTATGGCAACCCACAATCAGCCCCAGCATTTT. Translating it yields CASSSGVSPRVSMATHNQPQHF.